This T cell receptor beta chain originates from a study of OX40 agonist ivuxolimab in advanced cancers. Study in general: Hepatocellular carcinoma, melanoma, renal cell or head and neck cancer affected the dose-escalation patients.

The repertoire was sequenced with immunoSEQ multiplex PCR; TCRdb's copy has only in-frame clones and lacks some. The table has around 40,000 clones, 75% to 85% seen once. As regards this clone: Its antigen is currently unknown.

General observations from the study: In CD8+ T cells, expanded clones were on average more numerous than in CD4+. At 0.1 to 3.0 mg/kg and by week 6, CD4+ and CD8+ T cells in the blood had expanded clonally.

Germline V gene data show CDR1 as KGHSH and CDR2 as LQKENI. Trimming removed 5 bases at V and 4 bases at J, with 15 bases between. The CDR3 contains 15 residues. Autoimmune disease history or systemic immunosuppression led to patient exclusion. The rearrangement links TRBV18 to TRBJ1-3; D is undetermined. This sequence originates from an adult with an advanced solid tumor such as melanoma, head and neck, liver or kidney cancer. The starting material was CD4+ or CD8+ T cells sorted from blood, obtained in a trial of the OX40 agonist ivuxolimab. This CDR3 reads CASSSDATTGNTIYF. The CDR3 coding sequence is TGTGCCAGCTCATCCGACGCCACGACGGGAAACACCATATATTTT.